These T cell receptor beta chains were read from a single sample in a study of T cell changes during pregnancy in multiple sclerosis. Libraries were prepared by immunoSEQ multiplex PCR; TCRdb keeps only in-frame clonotypes and omits some of them. This repertoire shows about 67,000 clones, about 88% found once; its top ten account for 2.5%. Sequencing was performed on peripheral blood, taken in the first trimester of pregnancy. Every receptor here comes from a female donor with multiple sclerosis, enrolled in a pregnancy study. CDR3s include the opening cysteine and the closing phenylalanine or tryptophan. A D gene is named only where the DNA matches it firmly.

J gene: TRBJ2-2
V gene: TRBV12-5
D gene: .
CDR3 protein: CASGLALVTVNTGELFF

J gene: TRBJ2-3
V gene: TRBV30
D gene: TRBD1
CDR3 protein: CAWSSLPGQGADTQYF

J gene: TRBJ2-7
V gene: TRBV5-1
D gene: .
CDR3 protein: CASSSSIQVASYEQYF

J gene: TRBJ1-5
V gene: TRBV7-2
D gene: TRBD1
CDR3 protein: CASSPITGDGGQPQHF

J gene: TRBJ2-5
V gene: TRBV18
D gene: TRBD2
CDR3 protein: CASSPFSGGEETQYF

J gene: TRBJ2-7
V gene: TRBV30
D gene: TRBD2
CDR3 protein: CAWSVLLAGGPGEQYF

J gene: TRBJ1-5
V gene: TRBV27
D gene: .
CDR3 protein: CASSPDSYSNQPQHF

J gene: TRBJ2-7
V gene: TRBV2
D gene: .
CDR3 protein: CASSEAPLVVGMGGGYEQYF

J gene: TRBJ1-1
V gene: TRBV18
D gene: .
CDR3 protein: CASSPNRAFEAFF

J gene: TRBJ2-6
V gene: TRBV25-1
D gene: TRBD2
CDR3 protein: CASSEYIAGGSGANVLTF

J gene: TRBJ1-3
V gene: TRBV6-6
D gene: TRBD1
CDR3 protein: CASSEQGSGNTIYF

J gene: TRBJ1-1
V gene: TRBV11-2
D gene: .
CDR3 protein: CASSTGTYGEAFF

J gene: TRBJ1-2
V gene: TRBV10-3
D gene: .
CDR3 protein: CAISESGRHHGYTF

J gene: TRBJ1-3
V gene: TRBV5-4
D gene: TRBD1
CDR3 protein: CASSLAPTGVLSGNTIYF

J gene: TRBJ1-1
V gene: TRBV7-9
D gene: .
CDR3 protein: CASSWRYDGEAFF

J gene: TRBJ2-7
V gene: TRBV6-6
D gene: TRBD2
CDR3 protein: CASRTSGFYEQYF

J gene: TRBJ2-5
V gene: TRBV7-2
D gene: TRBD2
CDR3 protein: CASKRGLGETQYF

J gene: TRBJ2-7
V gene: TRBV5-1
D gene: TRBD1
CDR3 protein: CASRAPGQGNEQYF

J gene: TRBJ1-4
V gene: TRBV18
D gene: .
CDR3 protein: CASSPRGGSEKLFF

J gene: TRBJ2-7
V gene: TRBV5-6
D gene: TRBD1
CDR3 protein: CASSPPDRAFYEQYF

J gene: TRBJ2-2
V gene: TRBV11-2
D gene: TRBD2
CDR3 protein: CASSLGLGHTGELFF

J gene: TRBJ2-1
V gene: TRBV7-3
D gene: .
CDR3 protein: CASSLNVGGTPYNEQFF

J gene: TRBJ1-2
V gene: TRBV29-1
D gene: .
CDR3 protein: CSVDPGDYGYTF

J gene: TRBJ1-2
V gene: TRBV7-2
D gene: .
CDR3 protein: CASSSSSYGYTF

J gene: TRBJ2-5
V gene: TRBV7-3
D gene: .
CDR3 protein: CASSLTNQGGRETQYF

J gene: TRBJ1-6
V gene: TRBV27
D gene: .
CDR3 protein: CASNALIGRAVGSPLHF

J gene: TRBJ2-3
V gene: TRBV4-3
D gene: TRBD1
CDR3 protein: CASSPIQGSTDTQYF

J gene: TRBJ1-3
V gene: TRBV9
D gene: TRBD1
CDR3 protein: CASSVGDRGRSGNTIYF

J gene: TRBJ2-7
V gene: TRBV2
D gene: TRBD1
CDR3 protein: CASREPGQGREQYF

J gene: TRBJ1-2
V gene: TRBV27
D gene: TRBD1
CDR3 protein: CASSQGQGANGYTF

J gene: TRBJ1-2
V gene: TRBV5-1
D gene: TRBD1
CDR3 protein: CASSLGTGTYGYTF

J gene: TRBJ1-1
V gene: TRBV27
D gene: .
CDR3 protein: CASSLGGVGTEAFF

J gene: TRBJ1-3
V gene: TRBV25-1
D gene: .
CDR3 protein: CASSSEASSGNTIYF

J gene: TRBJ2-1
V gene: TRBV29-1
D gene: TRBD1
CDR3 protein: CSAKRGTGAANEQFF

J gene: TRBJ2-3
V gene: TRBV30
D gene: TRBD2
CDR3 protein: CAWSVTAGTDTQYF

J gene: TRBJ2-5
V gene: TRBV6-1
D gene: .
CDR3 protein: CASSEEAGQETQYF

J gene: TRBJ2-3
V gene: TRBV5-1
D gene: TRBD2
CDR3 protein: CASSSGLAGDPTPVSTQYF

J gene: TRBJ1-5
V gene: TRBV7-2
D gene: TRBD1
CDR3 protein: CASSRDRGINQPQHF

J gene: TRBJ1-1
V gene: TRBV12-5
D gene: TRBD1
CDR3 protein: CASGPSKTGMNTEAFF

J gene: TRBJ1-5
V gene: TRBV7-9
D gene: .
CDR3 protein: CASSRDRQAQHF

J gene: TRBJ2-7
V gene: TRBV20-1
D gene: TRBD1
CDR3 protein: CSVDRGYEQYF

J gene: TRBJ2-3
V gene: TRBV7-2
D gene: TRBD2
CDR3 protein: CASSFQAGGGDTQYF

J gene: TRBJ1-5
V gene: TRBV6-1
D gene: .
CDR3 protein: CASSGALQGSNQPQHF

J gene: TRBJ2-7
V gene: TRBV5-1
D gene: .
CDR3 protein: CASSLGYGPLNYEQYF

J gene: TRBJ2-2
V gene: TRBV19
D gene: .
CDR3 protein: CATEDRNTGELFF

J gene: TRBJ2-3
V gene: TRBV9
D gene: TRBD2
CDR3 protein: CASSLTGLAETDTQYF

J gene: TRBJ2-4
V gene: TRBV6-1
D gene: .
CDR3 protein: CATGRGTPEKNIQYF

J gene: TRBJ1-6
V gene: TRBV15
D gene: TRBD1
CDR3 protein: CATSGRDRGTYNSPLHF

J gene: TRBJ1-2
V gene: TRBV20-1
D gene: TRBD1
CDR3 protein: CSATDRGGYTF

J gene: TRBJ2-2
V gene: TRBV2
D gene: .
CDR3 protein: CASRETELTGELFF

J gene: TRBJ2-1
V gene: TRBV18
D gene: .
CDR3 protein: CASYKDGSSPYNEQFF